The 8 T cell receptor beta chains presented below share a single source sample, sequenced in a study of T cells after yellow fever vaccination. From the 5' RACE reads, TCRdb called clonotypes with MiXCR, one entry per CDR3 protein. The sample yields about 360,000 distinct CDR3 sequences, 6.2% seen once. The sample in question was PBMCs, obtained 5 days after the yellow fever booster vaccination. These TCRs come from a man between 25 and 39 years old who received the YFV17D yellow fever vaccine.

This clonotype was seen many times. The CDR3 spells CASGRLGEQFF. The CDR3 bases are TGTGCCAGCGGGAGGTTGGGTGAGCAGTTCTTC. This sequence joins TRBV6-2 or TRBV6-3 and TRBJ2-1, with D maybe TRBD2 (6 bases). The V end lost 8 bases, the J end lost 9 bases, and 11 bases lay between the germline ends. Germline-derived CDR1 and CDR2 are MNHEY and SVGEGT. This CDR3 is 11 amino acids long.

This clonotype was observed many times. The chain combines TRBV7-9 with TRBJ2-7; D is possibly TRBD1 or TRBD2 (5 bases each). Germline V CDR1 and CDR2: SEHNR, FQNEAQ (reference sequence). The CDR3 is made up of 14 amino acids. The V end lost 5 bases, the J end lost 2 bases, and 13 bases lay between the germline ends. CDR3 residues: CASSTWDGPYEQYF. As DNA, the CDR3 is TGTGCCAGCAGCACCTGGGACGGCCCCTACGAGCAGTACTTC.

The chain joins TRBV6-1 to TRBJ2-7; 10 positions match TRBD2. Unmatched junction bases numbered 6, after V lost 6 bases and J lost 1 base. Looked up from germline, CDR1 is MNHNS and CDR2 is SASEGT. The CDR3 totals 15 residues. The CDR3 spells CASSPGTSASYEQYF. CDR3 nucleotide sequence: TGTGCCAGCAGCCCCGGGACTAGCGCTTCCTACGAGCAGTACTTC.

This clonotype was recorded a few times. Written as DNA, the CDR3 is TGTGCCAGCAGTGCACGACAGGGCACAGATACGCAGTATTTT. Translating it yields CASSARQGTDTQYF. This chain connects TRBV6-1 to TRBJ2-3; the D gene is possibly TRBD1 (6 bases). This CDR3 contains 14 residues. V was clipped by 4 bases and J by 1 base, with 9 bases between them. Germline CDR1 and CDR2: MNHNS and SASEGT.

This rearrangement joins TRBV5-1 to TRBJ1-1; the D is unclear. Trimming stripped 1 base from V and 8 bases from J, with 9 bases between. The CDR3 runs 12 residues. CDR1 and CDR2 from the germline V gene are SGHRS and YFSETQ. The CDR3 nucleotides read TGCGCCAGCAGCTTGTCTGCTCGCGAAGCTTTCTTT. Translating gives CASSLSAREAFF.

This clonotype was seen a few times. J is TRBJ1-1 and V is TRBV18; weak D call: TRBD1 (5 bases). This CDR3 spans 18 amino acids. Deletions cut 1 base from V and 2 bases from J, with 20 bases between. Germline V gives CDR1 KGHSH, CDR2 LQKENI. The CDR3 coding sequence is TGTGCCAGCTCACCACTTCGAAGTTCAGGGTCCGGAAACACTGAAGCTTTCTTT. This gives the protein CASSPLRSSGSGNTEAFF.

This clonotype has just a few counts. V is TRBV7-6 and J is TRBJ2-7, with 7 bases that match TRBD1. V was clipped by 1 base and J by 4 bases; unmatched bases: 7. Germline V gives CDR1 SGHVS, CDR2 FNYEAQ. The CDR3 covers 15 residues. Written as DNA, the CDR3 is TGTGCCAGCAGCTTAGTAGACGGGACAGAGTACGAGCAGTACTTC. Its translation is CASSLVDGTEYEQYF. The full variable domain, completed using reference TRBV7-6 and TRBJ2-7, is GAGVSQSPRYKVTKRGQDVALRCDPISGHVSLYWYRQALGQGPEFLTYFNYEAQQDKSGLPNDRFSAERPEGSISTLTIQRTEQRDSAMYRCASSLVDGTEYEQYFGPGTRLTVT.

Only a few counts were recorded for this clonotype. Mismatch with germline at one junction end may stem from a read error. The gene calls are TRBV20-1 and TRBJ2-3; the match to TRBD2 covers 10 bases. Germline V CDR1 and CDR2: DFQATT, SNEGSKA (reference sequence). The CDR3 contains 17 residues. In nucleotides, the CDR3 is TGCTGTGCTTTCATAGCGGGAGGCGCGGCTAGCACAGATACGCAGTATTTT. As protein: CCAFIAGGAASTDTQYF.